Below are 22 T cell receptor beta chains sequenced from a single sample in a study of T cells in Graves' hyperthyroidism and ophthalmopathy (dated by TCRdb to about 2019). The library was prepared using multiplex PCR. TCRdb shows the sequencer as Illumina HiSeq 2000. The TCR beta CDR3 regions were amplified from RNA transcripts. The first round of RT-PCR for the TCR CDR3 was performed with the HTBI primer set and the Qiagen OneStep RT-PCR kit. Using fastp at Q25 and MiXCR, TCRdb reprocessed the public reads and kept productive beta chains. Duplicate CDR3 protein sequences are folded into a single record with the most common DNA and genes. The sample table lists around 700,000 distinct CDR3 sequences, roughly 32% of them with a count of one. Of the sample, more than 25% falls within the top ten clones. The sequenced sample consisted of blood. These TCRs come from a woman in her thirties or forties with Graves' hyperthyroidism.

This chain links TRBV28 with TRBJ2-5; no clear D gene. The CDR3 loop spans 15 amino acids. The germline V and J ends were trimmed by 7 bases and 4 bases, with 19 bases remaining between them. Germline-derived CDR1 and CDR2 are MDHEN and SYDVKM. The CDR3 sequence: CASTETPGRGETQYF. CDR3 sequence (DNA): TGTGCCAGCACCGAAACGCCCGGGCGCGGAGAGACCCAGTACTTC.

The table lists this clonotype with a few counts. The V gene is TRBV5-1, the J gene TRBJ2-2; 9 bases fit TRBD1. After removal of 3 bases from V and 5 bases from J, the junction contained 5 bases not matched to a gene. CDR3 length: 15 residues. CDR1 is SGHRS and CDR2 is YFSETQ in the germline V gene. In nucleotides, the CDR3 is TGCGCCAGCAGCTCCCGGGACAGGGTGACCGGGGAGCTGTTTTTT. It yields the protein CASSSRDRVTGELFF.

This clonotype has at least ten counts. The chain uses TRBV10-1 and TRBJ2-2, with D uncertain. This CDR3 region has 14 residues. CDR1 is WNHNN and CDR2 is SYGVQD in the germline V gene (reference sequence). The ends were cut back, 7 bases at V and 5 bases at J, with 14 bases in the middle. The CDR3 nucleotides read TGCGCCAGCACCCCCCAGGCGCGGACCGGGGAGCTGTTTTTT. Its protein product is CASTPQARTGELFF.

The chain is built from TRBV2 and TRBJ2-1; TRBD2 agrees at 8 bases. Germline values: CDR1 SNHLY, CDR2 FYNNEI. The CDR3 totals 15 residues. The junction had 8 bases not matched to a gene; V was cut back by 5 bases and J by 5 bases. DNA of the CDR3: TGTGCCAGCAGTCAGAATGCGCGGGGGGACAATGAGCAGTTCTTC. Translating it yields CASSQNARGDNEQFF. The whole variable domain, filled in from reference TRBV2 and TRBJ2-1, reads EPEVTQTPSHQVTQMGQEVILRCVPISNHLYFYWYRQILGQKVEFLVSFYNNEISEKSEIFDDQFSVERPDGSNFTLKIRSTKLEDSAMYFCASSQNARGDNEQFFGPGTRLTVL.

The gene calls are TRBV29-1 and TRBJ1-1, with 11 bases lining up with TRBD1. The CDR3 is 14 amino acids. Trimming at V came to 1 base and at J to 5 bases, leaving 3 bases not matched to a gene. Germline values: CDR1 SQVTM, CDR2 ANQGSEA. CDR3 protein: CSVEGTGGLTEAFF. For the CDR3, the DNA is TGCAGCGTTGAAGGGACAGGGGGCCTGACTGAAGCTTTCTTT.

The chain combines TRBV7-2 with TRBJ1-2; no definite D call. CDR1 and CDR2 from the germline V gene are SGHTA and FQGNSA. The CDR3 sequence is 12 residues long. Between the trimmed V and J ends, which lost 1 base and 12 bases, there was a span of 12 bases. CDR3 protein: CASSLEGPGNTF. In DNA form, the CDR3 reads TGTGCCAGCAGCTTAGAAGGGCCTGGAAACACCTTC. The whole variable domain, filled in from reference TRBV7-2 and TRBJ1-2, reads GAGVSQSPSNKVTEKGKDVELRCDPISGHTALYWYRQSLGQGLEFLIYFQGNSAPDKSGLPSDRFSAERTGGSVSTLTIQRTQQEDSAVYLCASSLEGPGNTFGSGTRLTVV.

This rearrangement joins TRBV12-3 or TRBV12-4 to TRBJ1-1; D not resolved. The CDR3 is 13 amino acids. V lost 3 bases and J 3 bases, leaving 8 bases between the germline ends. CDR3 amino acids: CASSFERDTEAFF. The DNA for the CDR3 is TGTGCCAGCAGTTTTGAGCGGGACACTGAAGCTTTCTTT.

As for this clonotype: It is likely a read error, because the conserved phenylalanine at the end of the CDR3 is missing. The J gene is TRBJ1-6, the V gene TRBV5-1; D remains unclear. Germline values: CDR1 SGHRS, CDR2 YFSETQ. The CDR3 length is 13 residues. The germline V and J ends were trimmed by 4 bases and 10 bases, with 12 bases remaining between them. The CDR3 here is CASSAREGSPLHL. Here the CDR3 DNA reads TGCGCCAGCAGCGCCCGGGAGGGCTCACCCCTCCACCTT.

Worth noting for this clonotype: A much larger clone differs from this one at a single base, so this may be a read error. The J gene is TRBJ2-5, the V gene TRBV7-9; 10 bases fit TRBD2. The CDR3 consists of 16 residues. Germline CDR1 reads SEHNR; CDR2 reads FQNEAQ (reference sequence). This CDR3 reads CASSPGTSAYQETQCF. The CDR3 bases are TGTGCCAGCAGCCCCGGGACTAGCGCGTACCAAGAGACCCAGTGCTTC. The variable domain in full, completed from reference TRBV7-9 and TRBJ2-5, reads DTGVSQNPRHKITKRGQNVTFRCDPISEHNRLYWYRQTLGQGPEFLTYFQNEAQLEKSRLLSDRFSAERPKGSFSTLEIQRTEQGDSAMYLCASSPGTSAYQETQCFGPGTRLLVL.

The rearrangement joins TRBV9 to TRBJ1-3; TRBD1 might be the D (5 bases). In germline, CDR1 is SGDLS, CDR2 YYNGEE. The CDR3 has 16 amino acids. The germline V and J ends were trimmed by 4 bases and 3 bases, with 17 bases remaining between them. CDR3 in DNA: TGTGCCAGCAGCCAAGATTGGGGGATCCGTGGAAACACCATATATTTT. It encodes CASSQDWGIRGNTIYF. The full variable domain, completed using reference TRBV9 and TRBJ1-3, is DSGVTQTPKHLITATGQRVTLRCSPRSGDLSVYWYQQSLDQGLQFLIQYYNGEERAKGNILERFSAQQFPDLHSELNLSSLELGDSALYFCASSQDWGIRGNTIYFGEGSWLTVV.

CDR3 sequence (DNA): TGTGCCAGCAGTCCACAGGGGGCCAATAACTATGGCTACACCTTC. It codes for CASSPQGANNYGYTF. The J gene is TRBJ1-2, the V gene TRBV6-6, with 9 bases identical to TRBD1. The CDR3 extends over 15 amino acids. The germline gives CDR1 MNHNY, CDR2 SVGAGI (reference sequence). V gave up 5 bases and J gave up 1 base; unmatched junction bases: 5.

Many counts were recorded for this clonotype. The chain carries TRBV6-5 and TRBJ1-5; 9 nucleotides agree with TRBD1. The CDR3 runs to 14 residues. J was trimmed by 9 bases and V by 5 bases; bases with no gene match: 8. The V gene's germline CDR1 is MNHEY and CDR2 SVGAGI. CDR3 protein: CASSQGQGGRPQHF. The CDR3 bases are TGTGCCAGCAGTCAGGGACAGGGTGGCCGGCCCCAGCATTTT.

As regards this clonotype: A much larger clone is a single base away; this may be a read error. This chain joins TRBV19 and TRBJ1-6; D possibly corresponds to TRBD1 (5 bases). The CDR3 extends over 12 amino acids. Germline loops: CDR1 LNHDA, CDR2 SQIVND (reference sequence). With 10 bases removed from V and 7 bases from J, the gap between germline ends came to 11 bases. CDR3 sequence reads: CAIGAGNSPLHF. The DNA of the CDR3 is TGTGCCATAGGGGCAGGGAATTCACCCCTCCACTTT.

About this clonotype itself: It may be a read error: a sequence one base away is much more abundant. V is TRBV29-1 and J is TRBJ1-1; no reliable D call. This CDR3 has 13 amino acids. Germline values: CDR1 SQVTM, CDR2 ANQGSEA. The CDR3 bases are TGCAGCGTTGAGATTTCGTACGGAACTGAAGCTTCCTTT. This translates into CSVEISYGTEASF.

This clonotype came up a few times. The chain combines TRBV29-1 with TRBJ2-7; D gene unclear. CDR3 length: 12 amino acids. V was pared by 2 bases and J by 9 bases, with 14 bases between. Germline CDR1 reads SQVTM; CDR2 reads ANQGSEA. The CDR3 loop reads CSVESLGDTQYF. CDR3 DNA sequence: TGCAGCGTTGAAAGCCTGGGCGATACGCAGTACTTC.

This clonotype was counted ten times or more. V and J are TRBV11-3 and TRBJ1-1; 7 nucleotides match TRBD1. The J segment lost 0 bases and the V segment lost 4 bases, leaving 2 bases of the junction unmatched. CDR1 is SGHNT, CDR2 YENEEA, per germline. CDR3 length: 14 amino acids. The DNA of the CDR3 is TGTGCCAGCAGCTCGGACAGGATGAACACTGAAGCTTTCTTT. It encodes CASSSDRMNTEAFF.

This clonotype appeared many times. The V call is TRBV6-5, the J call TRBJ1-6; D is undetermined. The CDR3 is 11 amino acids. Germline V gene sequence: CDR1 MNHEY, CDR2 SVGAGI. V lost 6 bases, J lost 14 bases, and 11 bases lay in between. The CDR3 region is CASRSRGALHF. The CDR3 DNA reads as TGTGCCAGCAGATCCCGTGGGGCCCTCCACTTT.

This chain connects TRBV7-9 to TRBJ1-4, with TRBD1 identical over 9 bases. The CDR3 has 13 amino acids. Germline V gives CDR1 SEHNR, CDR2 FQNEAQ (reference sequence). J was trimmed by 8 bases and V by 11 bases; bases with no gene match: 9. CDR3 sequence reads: CAWTGQGGEKLFF. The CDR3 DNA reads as TGTGCCTGGACGGGACAGGGCGGAGAAAAACTGTTTTTT.

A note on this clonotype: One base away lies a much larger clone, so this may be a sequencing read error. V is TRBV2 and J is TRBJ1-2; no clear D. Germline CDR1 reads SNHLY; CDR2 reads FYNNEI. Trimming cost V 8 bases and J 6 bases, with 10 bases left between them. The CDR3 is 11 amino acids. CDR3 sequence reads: CASSNQHGYTF. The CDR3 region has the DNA TGTGCCAGCTCGAATCAGCATGGCTACACCTTC. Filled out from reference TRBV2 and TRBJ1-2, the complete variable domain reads EPEVTQTPSHQVTQMGQEVILRCVPISNHLYFYWYRQILGQKVEFLVSFYNNEISEKSEIFDDQFSVERPDGSNFTLKIRSTKLEDSAMYFCASSNQHGYTFGSGTRLTVV.

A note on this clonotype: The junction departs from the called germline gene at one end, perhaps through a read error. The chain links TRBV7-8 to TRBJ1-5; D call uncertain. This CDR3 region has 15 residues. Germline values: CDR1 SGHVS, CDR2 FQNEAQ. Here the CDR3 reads CASSRDGDSNQPQRF. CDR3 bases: TGTGCCAGCAGCCGTGACGGGGATAGCAATCAGCCCCAGCGTTTT.

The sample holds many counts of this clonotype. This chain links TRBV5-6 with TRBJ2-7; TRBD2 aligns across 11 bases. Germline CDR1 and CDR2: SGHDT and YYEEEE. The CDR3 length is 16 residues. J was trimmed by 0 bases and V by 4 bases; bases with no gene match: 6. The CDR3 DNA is TGTGCCAGCAGCCTGGGACTAGCGGTGCCCTCCTACGAGCAGTACTTC. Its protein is CASSLGLAVPSYEQYF.

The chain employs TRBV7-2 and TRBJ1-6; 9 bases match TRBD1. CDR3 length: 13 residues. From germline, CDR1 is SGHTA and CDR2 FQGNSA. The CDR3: CARAGTGNSPLHF. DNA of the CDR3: TGTGCTAGAGCTGGGACAGGGAATTCACCCCTCCACTTT.